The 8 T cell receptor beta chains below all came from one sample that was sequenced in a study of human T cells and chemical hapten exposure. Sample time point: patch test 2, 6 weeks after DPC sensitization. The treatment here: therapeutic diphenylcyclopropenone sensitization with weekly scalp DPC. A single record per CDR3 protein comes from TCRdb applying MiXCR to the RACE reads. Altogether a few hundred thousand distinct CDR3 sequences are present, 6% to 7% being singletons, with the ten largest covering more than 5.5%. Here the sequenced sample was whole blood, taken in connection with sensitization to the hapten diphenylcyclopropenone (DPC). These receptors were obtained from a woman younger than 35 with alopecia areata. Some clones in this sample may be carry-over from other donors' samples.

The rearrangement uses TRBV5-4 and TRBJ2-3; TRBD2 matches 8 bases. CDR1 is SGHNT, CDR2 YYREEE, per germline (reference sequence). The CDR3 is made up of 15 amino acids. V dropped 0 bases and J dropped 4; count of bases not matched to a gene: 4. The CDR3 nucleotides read TGTGCCAGCAGCTTGGGGGGGACTAGGGCAGATACGCAGTATTTT. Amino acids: CASSLGGTRADTQYF.

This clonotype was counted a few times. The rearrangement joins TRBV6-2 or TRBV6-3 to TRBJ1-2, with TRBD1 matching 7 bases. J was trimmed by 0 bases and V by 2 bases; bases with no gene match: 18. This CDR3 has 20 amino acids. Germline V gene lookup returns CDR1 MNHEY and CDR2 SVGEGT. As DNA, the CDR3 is TGTGCCAGCAGTTACCGTAATTCAGGGACAGCGAAATCTACTAACTATGGCTACACCTTC. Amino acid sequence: CASSYRNSGTAKSTNYGYTF.

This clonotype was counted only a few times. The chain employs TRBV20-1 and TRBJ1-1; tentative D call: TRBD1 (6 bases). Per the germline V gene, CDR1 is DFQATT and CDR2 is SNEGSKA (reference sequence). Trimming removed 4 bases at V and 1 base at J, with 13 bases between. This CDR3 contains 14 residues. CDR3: CSATTGRTNTEAFF. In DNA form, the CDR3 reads TGCAGTGCTACCACAGGGCGTACGAACACTGAAGCTTTCTTT.

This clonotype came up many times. The CDR3, as DNA: TGTGCCAGCAGCCACCCAAGAGCGGGGGGACGAGCCTACGAGCAGTACTTC. It codes for CASSHPRAGGRAYEQYF. The chain couples TRBV7-2 to TRBJ2-7; the match to TRBD2 covers 9 bases. CDR1 SGHTA and CDR2 FQGNSA come from the germline V gene. Trimming removed 5 bases from V and 2 bases from J; junction bases left unmatched: 13. The CDR3 totals 17 residues.

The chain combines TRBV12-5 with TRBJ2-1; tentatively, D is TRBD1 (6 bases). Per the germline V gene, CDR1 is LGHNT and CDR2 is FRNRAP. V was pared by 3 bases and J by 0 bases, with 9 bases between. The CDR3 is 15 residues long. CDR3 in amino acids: CASGFGQSSYNEQFF. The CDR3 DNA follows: TGTGCTAGTGGTTTCGGACAGAGCTCCTACAATGAGCAGTTCTTC.

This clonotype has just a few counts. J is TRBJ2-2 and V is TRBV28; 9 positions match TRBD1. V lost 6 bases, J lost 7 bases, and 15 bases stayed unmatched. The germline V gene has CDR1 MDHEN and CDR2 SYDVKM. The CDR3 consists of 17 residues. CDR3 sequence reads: CASRIITGGRESGELFF. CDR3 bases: TGTGCCAGCAGGATAATAACAGGGGGCAGGGAGAGCGGGGAGCTGTTTTTT.

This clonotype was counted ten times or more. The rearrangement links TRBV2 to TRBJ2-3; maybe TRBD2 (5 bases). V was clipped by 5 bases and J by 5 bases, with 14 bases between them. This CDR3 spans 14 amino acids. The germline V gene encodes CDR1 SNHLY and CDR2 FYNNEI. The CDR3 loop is CASSLFDGEDTQYF. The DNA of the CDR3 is TGTGCCAGCAGTCTATTCGACGGGGAAGATACGCAGTATTTT.

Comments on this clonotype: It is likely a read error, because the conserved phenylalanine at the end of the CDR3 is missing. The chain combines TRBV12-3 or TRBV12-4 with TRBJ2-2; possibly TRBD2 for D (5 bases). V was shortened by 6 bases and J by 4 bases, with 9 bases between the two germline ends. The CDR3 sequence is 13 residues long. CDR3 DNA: TGTGCCAGCAGGGACTCCTTCACCGGGGAGCTGTTTCTT. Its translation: CASRDSFTGELFL.